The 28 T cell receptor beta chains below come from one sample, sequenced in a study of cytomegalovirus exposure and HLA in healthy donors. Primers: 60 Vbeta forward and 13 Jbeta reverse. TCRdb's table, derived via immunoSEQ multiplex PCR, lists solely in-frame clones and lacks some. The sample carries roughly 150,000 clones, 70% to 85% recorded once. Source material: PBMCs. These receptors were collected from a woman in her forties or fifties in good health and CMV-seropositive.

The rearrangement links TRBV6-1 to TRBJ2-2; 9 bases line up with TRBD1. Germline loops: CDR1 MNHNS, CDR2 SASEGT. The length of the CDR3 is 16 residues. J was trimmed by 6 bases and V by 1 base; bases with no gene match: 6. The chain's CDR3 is CASSEGGTGTAGELFF. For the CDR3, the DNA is TGTGCCAGCAGTGAAGGAGGGACAGGGACTGCCGGGGAGCTGTTTTTT.

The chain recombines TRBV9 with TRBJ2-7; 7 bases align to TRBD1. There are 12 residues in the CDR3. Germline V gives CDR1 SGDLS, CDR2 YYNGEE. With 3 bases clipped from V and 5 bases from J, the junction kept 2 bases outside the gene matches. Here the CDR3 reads CASSGDSHEQYF. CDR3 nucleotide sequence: TGTGCCAGCAGCGGGGACAGCCACGAGCAGTACTTC.

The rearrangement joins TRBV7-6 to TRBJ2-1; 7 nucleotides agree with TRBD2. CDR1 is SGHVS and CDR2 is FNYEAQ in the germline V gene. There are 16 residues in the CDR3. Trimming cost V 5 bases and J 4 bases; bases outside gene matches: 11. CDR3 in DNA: TGTGCCAGCAGCAAAGGCGGCGGGAGTGATTACAATGAGCAGTTCTTC. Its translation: CASSKGGGSDYNEQFF. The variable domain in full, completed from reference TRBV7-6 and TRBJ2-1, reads GAGVSQSPRYKVTKRGQDVALRCDPISGHVSLYWYRQALGQGPEFLTYFNYEAQQDKSGLPNDRFSAERPEGSISTLTIQRTEQRDSAMYRCASSKGGGSDYNEQFFGPGTRLTVL.

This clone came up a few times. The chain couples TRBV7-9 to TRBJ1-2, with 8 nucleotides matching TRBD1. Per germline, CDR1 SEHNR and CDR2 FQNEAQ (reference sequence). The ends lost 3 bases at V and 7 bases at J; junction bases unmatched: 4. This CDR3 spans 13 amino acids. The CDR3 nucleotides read TGTGCCAGCAGCTTGGACAGGGCGGGTGGCTACACCTTC. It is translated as CASSLDRAGGYTF.

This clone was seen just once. CDR3 sequence (DNA): TGTGCCAGCAGTTTGGGCCGCGGGTACGAGCAGTACTTC. Translating it yields CASSLGRGYEQYF. V and J are TRBV27 and TRBJ2-7, with D possibly being TRBD2 (5 bases). This CDR3 is 13 amino acids long. CDR1 is MNHEY and CDR2 is SMNVEV in the germline V gene (reference sequence). Trimming removed 3 bases from V and 4 bases from J, with 10 bases in between.

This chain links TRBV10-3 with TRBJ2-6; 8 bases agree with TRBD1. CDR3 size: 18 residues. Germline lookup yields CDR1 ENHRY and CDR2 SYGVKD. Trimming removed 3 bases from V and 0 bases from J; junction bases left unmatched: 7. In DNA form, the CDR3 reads TGTGCCATCAGTGATGCCGACAGGGGAGTCTCTGGGGCCAACGTCCTGACTTTC. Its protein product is CAISDADRGVSGANVLTF.

For the CDR3, the DNA is TGCGCCAGCAGCTTGGCCGCCTCCTACGAGCAGTACTTC. Translation gives CASSLAASYEQYF. The gene calls are TRBV5-1 and TRBJ2-5; no clear D gene. The J call is uncertain, as TRBJ2-7 better fits the DNA end. In germline, CDR1 is SGHRS, CDR2 YFSETQ. The CDR3 has 13 residues.

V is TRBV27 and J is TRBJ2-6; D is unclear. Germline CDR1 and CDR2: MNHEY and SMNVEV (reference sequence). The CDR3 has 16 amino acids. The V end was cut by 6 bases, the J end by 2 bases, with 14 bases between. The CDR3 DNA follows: TGTGCCAGCAGCCGAATCCCCCGGGCTGGGGCCAACGTCCTGACTTTC. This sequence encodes CASSRIPRAGANVLTF.

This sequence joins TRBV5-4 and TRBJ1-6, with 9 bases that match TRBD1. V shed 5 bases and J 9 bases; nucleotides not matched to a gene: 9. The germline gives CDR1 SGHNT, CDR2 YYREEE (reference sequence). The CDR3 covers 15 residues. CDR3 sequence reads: CASRASGTGRSPLHF. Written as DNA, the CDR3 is TGTGCCAGCAGGGCCTCCGGGACAGGGCGTTCACCCCTCCACTTT. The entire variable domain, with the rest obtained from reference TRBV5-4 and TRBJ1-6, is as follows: ETGVTQSPTHLIKTRGQQVTLRCSSQSGHNTVSWYQQALGQGPQFIFQYYREEENGRGNFPPRFSGLQFPNYSSELNVNALELDDSALYLCASRASGTGRSPLHFGNGTRLTVT.

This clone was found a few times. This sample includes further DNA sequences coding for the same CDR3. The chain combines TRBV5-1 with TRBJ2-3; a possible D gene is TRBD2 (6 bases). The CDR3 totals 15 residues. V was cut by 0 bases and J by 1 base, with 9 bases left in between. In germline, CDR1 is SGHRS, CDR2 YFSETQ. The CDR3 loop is CASSLGGGGTDTQYF. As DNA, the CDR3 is TGCGCCAGCAGCTTGGGAGGCGGGGGCACAGATACGCAGTATTTT.

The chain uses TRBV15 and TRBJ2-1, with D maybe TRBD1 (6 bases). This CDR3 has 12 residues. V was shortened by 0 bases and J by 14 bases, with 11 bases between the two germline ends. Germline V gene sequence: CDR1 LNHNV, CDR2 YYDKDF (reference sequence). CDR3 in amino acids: CATSRDGPGEFF. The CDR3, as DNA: TGTGCCACCAGCAGAGATGGACCAGGGGAGTTCTTC.

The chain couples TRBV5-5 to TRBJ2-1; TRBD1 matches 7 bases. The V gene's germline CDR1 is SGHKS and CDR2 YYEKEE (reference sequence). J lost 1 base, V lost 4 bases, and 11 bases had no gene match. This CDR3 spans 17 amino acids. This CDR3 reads CASSRQGGGRSYNEQFF. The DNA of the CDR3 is TGTGCCAGCAGCCGCCAAGGGGGCGGTAGGTCCTACAATGAGCAGTTCTTC. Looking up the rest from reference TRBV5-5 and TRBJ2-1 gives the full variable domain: DAGVTQSPTHLIKTRGQQVTLRCSPISGHKSVSWYQQVLGQGPQFIFQYYEKEERGRGNFPDRFSARQFPNYSSELNVNALLLGDSALYLCASSRQGGGRSYNEQFFGPGTRLTVL.

The CDR3 spells CASSQETGNYGYTF. CDR3 coding DNA: TGCGCCAGCAGCCAAGAGACAGGGAACTATGGCTACACCTTC. The J gene is TRBJ1-2, the V gene TRBV4-3; 7 positions match TRBD1. After removal of 0 bases from V and 2 bases from J, the junction contained 0 bases not matched to a gene. The CDR3 runs 14 residues. Germline CDR1 is LGHNA and CDR2 is YSLEER.

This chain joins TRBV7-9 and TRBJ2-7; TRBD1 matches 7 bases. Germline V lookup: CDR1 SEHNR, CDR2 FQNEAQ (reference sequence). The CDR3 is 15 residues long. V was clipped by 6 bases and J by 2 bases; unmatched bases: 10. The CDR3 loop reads CASSEAGTETYEQYF. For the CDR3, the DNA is TGTGCCAGCAGTGAAGCCGGGACAGAGACCTACGAGCAGTACTTC.

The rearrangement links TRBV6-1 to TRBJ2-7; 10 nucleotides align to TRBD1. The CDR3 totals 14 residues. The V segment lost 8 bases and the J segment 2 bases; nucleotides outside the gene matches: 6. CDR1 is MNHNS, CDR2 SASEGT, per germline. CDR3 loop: CASRSGQGAYEQYF. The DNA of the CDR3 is TGTGCCAGCCGGTCCGGACAGGGGGCCTACGAGCAGTACTTC.

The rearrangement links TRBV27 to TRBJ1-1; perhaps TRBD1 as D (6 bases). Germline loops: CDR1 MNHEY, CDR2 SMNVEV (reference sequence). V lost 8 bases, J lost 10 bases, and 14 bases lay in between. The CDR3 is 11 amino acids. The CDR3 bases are TGTGCCAGCCATAACAGGGTTGCAGCTTTCTTT. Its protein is CASHNRVAAFF.

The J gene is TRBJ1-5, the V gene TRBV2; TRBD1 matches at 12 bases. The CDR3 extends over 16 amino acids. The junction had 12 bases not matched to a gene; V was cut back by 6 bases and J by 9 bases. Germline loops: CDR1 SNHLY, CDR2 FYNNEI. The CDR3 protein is CASSAIGTGGFRPQHF. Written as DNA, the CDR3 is TGTGCCAGCAGCGCTATAGGGACAGGGGGCTTCAGGCCCCAGCATTTT.

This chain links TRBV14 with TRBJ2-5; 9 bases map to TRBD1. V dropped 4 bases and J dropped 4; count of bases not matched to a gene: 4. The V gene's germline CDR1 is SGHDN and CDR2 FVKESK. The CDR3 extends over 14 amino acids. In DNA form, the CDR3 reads TGTGCCAGCAGCCCCTGGACAGGGGCAGAGACCCAGTACTTC. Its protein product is CASSPWTGAETQYF. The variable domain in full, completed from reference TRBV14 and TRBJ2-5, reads EAGVTQFPSHSVIEKGQTVTLRCDPISGHDNLYWYRRVMGKEIKFLLHFVKESKQDESGMPNNRFLAERTGGTYSTLKVQPAELEDSGVYFCASSPWTGAETQYFGPGTRLLVL.

The CDR3 loop reads CASSGTSGQYF. In DNA, the CDR3 is TGTGCCAGCAGTGGCACTAGCGGGCAGTATTTT. This chain uses TRBV2 with TRBJ2-3; 8 nucleotides line up with TRBD2. V was clipped by 4 bases and J by 11 bases; unmatched bases: 2. CDR1 and CDR2 from the germline V gene are SNHLY and FYNNEI. The CDR3 spans 11 residues.

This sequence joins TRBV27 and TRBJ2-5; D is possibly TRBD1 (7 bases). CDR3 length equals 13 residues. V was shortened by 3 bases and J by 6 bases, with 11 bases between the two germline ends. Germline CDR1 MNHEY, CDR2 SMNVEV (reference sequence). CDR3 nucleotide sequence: TGTGCCAGCAGTTTCTCAGGGGGGAAGACCCAGTACTTC. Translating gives CASSFSGGKTQYF.

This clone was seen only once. The CDR3 nucleotides read TGTGCCAGCAGTGACTCGATGGGCGGGAGTTACACTGAAGCTTTCTTT. It codes for CASSDSMGGSYTEAFF. The rearrangement uses TRBV6-4 and TRBJ1-1; D is unresolved. Germline loops: CDR1 MRHNA, CDR2 SNTAGT. The length of the CDR3 is 16 residues. Trimming pared 0 bases from V and 3 bases from J, leaving 14 bases between.

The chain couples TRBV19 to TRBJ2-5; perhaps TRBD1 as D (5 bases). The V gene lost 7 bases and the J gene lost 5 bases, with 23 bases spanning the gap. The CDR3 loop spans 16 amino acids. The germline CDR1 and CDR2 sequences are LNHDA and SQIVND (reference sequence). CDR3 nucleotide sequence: TGTGCCAGTACCTCCACCGGTACAGGTCCTCAGGAGACCCAGTACTTC. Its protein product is CASTSTGTGPQETQYF.

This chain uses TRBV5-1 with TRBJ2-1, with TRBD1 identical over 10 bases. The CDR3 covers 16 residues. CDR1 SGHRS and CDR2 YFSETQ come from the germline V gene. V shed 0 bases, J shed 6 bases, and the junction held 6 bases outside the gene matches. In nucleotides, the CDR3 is TGCGCCAGCAGCTTGGCCGTGGGACAGGGGTTCAATGAGCAGTTCTTC. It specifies CASSLAVGQGFNEQFF.

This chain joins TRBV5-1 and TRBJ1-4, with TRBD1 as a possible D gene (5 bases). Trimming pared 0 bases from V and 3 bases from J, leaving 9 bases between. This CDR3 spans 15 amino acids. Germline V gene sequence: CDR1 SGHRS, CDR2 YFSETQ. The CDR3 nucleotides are TGCGCCAGCAGCTTGGTGCCGGGGGCTAATGAAAAACTGTTTTTT. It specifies CASSLVPGANEKLFF.

This CDR3 reads CASSPGGLSSYNSPLHF. DNA of the CDR3: TGTGCCAGTAGTCCCGGGGGTTTGAGCTCCTATAATTCACCCCTCCACTTT. The rearrangement links TRBV19 to TRBJ1-6, with D perhaps TRBD1 (5 bases). The V end was cut by 5 bases, the J end by 0 bases, with 14 bases between. CDR1 and CDR2 (germline): LNHDA, SQIVND (reference sequence). The CDR3 consists of 17 residues.

The CDR3 loop reads CASSLESRNIQYF. DNA for the CDR3: TGTGCCAGCAGCTTAGAGTCCAGGAACATTCAGTACTTC. V usage is TRBV11-2 and J usage is TRBJ2-4; no firm D call. V was trimmed by 0 bases and J by 7 bases, leaving 7 bases between them. The CDR3 loop spans 13 amino acids. Germline values: CDR1 SGHAT, CDR2 FQNNGV.

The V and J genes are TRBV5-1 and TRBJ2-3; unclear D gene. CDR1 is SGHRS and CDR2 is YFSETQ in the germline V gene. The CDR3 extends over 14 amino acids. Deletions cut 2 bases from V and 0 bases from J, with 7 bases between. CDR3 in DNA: TGCGCCAGCAGCTTTTCCCGGAGCACAGATACGCAGTATTTT. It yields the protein CASSFSRSTDTQYF. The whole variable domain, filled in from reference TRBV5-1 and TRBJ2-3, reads KAGVTQTPRYLIKTRGQQVTLSCSPISGHRSVSWYQQTPGQGLQFLFEYFSETQRNKGNFPGRFSGRQFSNSRSEMNVSTLELGDSALYLCASSFSRSTDTQYFGPGTRLTVL.

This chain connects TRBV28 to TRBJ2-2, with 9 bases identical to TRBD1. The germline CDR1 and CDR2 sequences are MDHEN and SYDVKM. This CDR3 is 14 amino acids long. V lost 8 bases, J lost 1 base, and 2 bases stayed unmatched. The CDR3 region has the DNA TGTGCCAGCTTGGACAGGGGGAACACCGGGGAGCTGTTTTTT. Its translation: CASLDRGNTGELFF.